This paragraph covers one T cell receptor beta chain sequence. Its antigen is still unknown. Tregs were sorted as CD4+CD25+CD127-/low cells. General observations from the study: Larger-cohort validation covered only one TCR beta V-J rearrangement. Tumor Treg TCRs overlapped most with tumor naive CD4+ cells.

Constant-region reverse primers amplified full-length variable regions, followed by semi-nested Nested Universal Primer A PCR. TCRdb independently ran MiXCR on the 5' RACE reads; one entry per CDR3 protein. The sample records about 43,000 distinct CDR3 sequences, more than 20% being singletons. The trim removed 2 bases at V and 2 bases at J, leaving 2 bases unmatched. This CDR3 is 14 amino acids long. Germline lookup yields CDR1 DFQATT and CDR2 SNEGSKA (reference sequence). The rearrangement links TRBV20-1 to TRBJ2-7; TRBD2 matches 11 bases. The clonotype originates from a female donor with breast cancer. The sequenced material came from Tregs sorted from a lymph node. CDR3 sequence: CSARPTSGTYEQYF. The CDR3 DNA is TGCAGTGCTAGACCGACTAGCGGGACCTACGAGCAGTACTTC.